This TCR beta chain originates from a study of blood T cell repertoires in COVID-19. The wider study: Sites in the United States, Italy and Spain provided acute and convalescent COVID-19 samples. PBMCs, B-cell-depleted T cells, or T cells provided the cDNA or gDNA that made up the material.

V was shortened by 4 bases and J by 0 bases, with 10 bases between the two germline ends. The CDR3 has 15 amino acids. The germline CDR1 and CDR2 sequences are SGHRS and YFSETQ. Clones were read by immunoSEQ multiplex PCR, and TCRdb kept only the in-frame ones, dropping some. The sample lists 55,000 to 65,000 clones, 78% seen once, with about 25% in the top ten. The sequenced sample consisted of peripheral blood. The rearrangement joins TRBV5-1 to TRBJ2-2; a possible D gene is TRBD1 (5 bases). The receptor comes from a human donor in a cohort sampled during active COVID-19. The CDR3 protein is CASSATAANTGELFF. The CDR3 bases are TGCGCCAGCAGCGCGACAGCCGCGAACACCGGGGAGCTGTTTTTT.